This T cell receptor (beta chain) is drawn from a study of T cells in Graves' hyperthyroidism and ophthalmopathy. On the study more broadly: Blood was drawn when the patient was first diagnosed and still untreated. Whole-study results and caveats: Through a model of 13 V-J features, ophthalmopathy was separated from stable hyperthyroidism. Ophthalmopathy was model-predicted a median roughly 6.2 months pre-onset.

The germline gives CDR1 MNHEY, CDR2 SVGEGT. Trimming removed 4 bases from V and 5 bases from J; junction bases left unmatched: 4. This CDR3 contains 14 residues. Fresh peripheral blood, around 9.2 ml of it, supplied the PBMCs. RNA transcripts provided the source from which TCR beta CDR3 regions were amplified. The HTBI primer set drove a first-round RT-PCR of the TCR CDR3. MiXCR, applied by TCRdb to the multiplex PCR reads, yields one record per CDR3 protein. The repertoire holds approximately 590,000 distinct CDR3 sequences, with less than 20% as singletons. This clonotype has a handful of counts. Its antigen is unknown.

This chain connects TRBV6-2 or TRBV6-3 to TRBJ1-5; TRBD1 matches 8 bases. The sample comprised blood. This clonotype originated in a woman aged 30 to 39 with Graves' hyperthyroidism. The CDR3 spells CASSSDRAYQPQHF. DNA for the CDR3: TGTGCCAGCAGTTCGGACAGGGCTTATCAGCCCCAGCATTTT.